The rows below give T cell receptor beta chains drawn from one sample of a study of PD-1 blockade in classical Hodgkin lymphoma. Assay used: immunoSEQ multiplex PCR; TCRdb lists only in-frame clones, some missing. Of around 17,000 clones in the sample, 90% are singletons; the top ten hold 6.9%. Source material: peripheral blood mononuclear cells (PBMCs). Every receptor here comes from a human donor with classical Hodgkin lymphoma. Both conserved end residues are part of each CDR3. Fields, in order: V gene, D gene, clone size, J gene, CDR3 protein, CDR3 DNA. A D gene is named only where the DNA matches it firmly. Rows give clone size only sometimes, using once, few, many, or a class for an expanded clone.

v_call: TRBV5-4; d_call: -; clone_size: -; j_call: TRBJ1-4; cdr3_aa: CASSSTGSVEKLFF; cdr3_nt: TGTGCCAGCAGCTCCACCGGGAGCGTCGAAAAACTGTTTTTT
v_call: TRBV5-1; d_call: -; clone_size: -; j_call: TRBJ2-1; cdr3_aa: CASSGRGRALGNEQFF; cdr3_nt: TGCGCCAGCAGCGGCAGGGGGAGGGCCTTAGGTAATGAGCAGTTCTTC
v_call: TRBV19; d_call: -; clone_size: -; j_call: TRBJ2-1; cdr3_aa: CASKNPPHEQFF; cdr3_nt: TGTGCCAGTAAAAATCCCCCACATGAGCAGTTCTTC
v_call: TRBV19; d_call: TRBD2; clone_size: -; j_call: TRBJ2-5; cdr3_aa: CASSSTSGRQQETQYF; cdr3_nt: TGTGCCAGTAGCTCGACTAGCGGGAGGCAACAAGAGACCCAGTACTTC
v_call: TRBV5-5; d_call: -; clone_size: -; j_call: TRBJ1-3; cdr3_aa: CASSRDTRSGNTIYF; cdr3_nt: TGTGCCAGCAGCCGAGACACCCGCTCTGGAAACACCATATATTTT
v_call: TRBV28; d_call: -; clone_size: -; j_call: TRBJ2-5; cdr3_aa: CASTGGKTQYF; cdr3_nt: TGTGCCAGCACTGGGGGGAAGACCCAGTACTTC
v_call: TRBV6-5; d_call: -; clone_size: few; j_call: TRBJ2-5; cdr3_aa: CASSYSGGGETQYF; cdr3_nt: TGTGCCAGCAGTTACTCGGGAGGGGGGGAGACCCAGTACTTC
v_call: TRBV6-5; d_call: TRBD1; clone_size: -; j_call: TRBJ2-7; cdr3_aa: CASSKSGDRGREQYF; cdr3_nt: TGTGCCAGCTCAAAAAGTGGGGACAGGGGCAGGGAGCAGTACTTC
v_call: TRBV6-1; d_call: -; clone_size: few; j_call: TRBJ2-6; cdr3_aa: CASSEGGSGANVLTF; cdr3_nt: TGTGCCAGCAGTGAAGGGGGCTCTGGGGCCAACGTCCTGACTTTC
v_call: TRBV25-1; d_call: -; clone_size: -; j_call: TRBJ1-4; cdr3_aa: CASSSRASTNEKLFF; cdr3_nt: TGTGCCAGCAGTAGCAGAGCCTCAACTAATGAAAAACTGTTTTTT
v_call: TRBV2; d_call: -; clone_size: -; j_call: TRBJ2-1; cdr3_aa: CASTREGTSYNEQFF; cdr3_nt: TGTGCCAGCACCCGGGAAGGGACCTCCTACAATGAGCAGTTCTTC
v_call: TRBV7-8; d_call: -; clone_size: -; j_call: TRBJ1-1; cdr3_aa: CASVRGAEAFF; cdr3_nt: TGTGCCAGCGTAAGGGGGGCTGAAGCTTTCTTT
v_call: TRBV6-4; d_call: TRBD2; clone_size: few; j_call: TRBJ2-3; cdr3_aa: CASGPTSGGDTQYF; cdr3_nt: TGTGCCAGCGGCCCGACTAGCGGAGGGGATACGCAGTATTTT
v_call: TRBV12-5; d_call: -; clone_size: -; j_call: TRBJ1-2; cdr3_aa: CASGLPRGLTQDHGYTF; cdr3_nt: TGTGCTAGTGGTTTGCCCCGAGGCCTAACACAGGACCATGGCTACACCTTC
v_call: TRBV7-7; d_call: -; clone_size: once; j_call: TRBJ2-1; cdr3_aa: CASSLVGPRPNNEQFF; cdr3_nt: TGTGCCAGCAGCTTAGTAGGGCCCAGACCTAACAATGAGCAGTTCTTC
v_call: TRBV2; d_call: -; clone_size: -; j_call: TRBJ2-3; cdr3_aa: CASSGTVFIGGTPDTQYF; cdr3_nt: TGTGCCAGCAGTGGGACAGTGTTCATCGGAGGCACGCCGGATACGCAGTATTTT
v_call: TRBV25-1; d_call: TRBD2; clone_size: -; j_call: TRBJ2-3; cdr3_aa: CASSETSGINSTDTQYF; cdr3_nt: TGTGCCAGCAGTGAAACTAGCGGGATTAATAGCACAGATACGCAGTATTTT
v_call: TRBV10-3; d_call: TRBD1; clone_size: -; j_call: TRBJ1-2; cdr3_aa: CAISVQGAGYGYTF; cdr3_nt: TGTGCCATCAGCGTTCAGGGGGCTGGCTATGGCTACACCTTC
v_call: TRBV2; d_call: -; clone_size: -; j_call: TRBJ2-7; cdr3_aa: CASIHRGGYEQYF; cdr3_nt: TGTGCCAGCATCCACAGGGGGGGTTACGAGCAGTACTTC
v_call: TRBV7-3; d_call: TRBD2; clone_size: -; j_call: TRBJ2-3; cdr3_aa: CASSPGTSADTQYF; cdr3_nt: TGTGCCAGCAGCCCAGGGACTAGCGCAGATACGCAGTATTTT